This T cell receptor beta chain was recovered during a study of blood T cell repertoires in COVID-19. Study overall: Samples came from the United States, Italy and Spain, spanning acute and convalescent COVID-19. Nucleic acid was either cDNA or gDNA, and it came from T cells, B-cell-depleted T cells, or PBMCs.

As originally analysed: Amplifying reference gene primers gave estimates of nucleated cell counts. Clones were sequenced by immunoSEQ multiplex PCR, and TCRdb holds only the in-frame ones, with some missing. The D gene and trimming were derived from the DNA, and the V and J assignments and clone size from that table. The table lists hundreds of thousands of clones, more than 85% of them singletons, with around 3% in the top ten. The length of the CDR3 is 15 residues. The junction had 4 bases not matched to a gene; V was cut back by 2 bases and J by 2 bases. Germline lookup yields CDR1 SGHTA and CDR2 FQGTGA.

This TCR was sampled from a human donor in a cohort sampled during active COVID-19. The chain carries TRBV7-3 and TRBJ2-3, with 7 bases aligning to TRBD1. Sequenced material: peripheral blood. As DNA, the CDR3 is TGTGCCAGCAGCTTAGGGGGACAGATCACAGATACGCAGTATTTT. Its translation is CASSLGGQITDTQYF.